These 18 T cell receptor beta chains came from one sample sequenced in a study of cytomegalovirus exposure and HLA in healthy donors. With 60 Vbeta and 13 Jbeta primers, the PCR was carried out. Libraries were prepared by immunoSEQ multiplex PCR; TCRdb keeps only in-frame clonotypes and omits some of them. The table lists around 100,000 clones, more than 65% of them singletons. The sequenced sample was PBMCs. These receptor sequences come from a woman aged 18 to 35 in good health and CMV-seropositive.

This clone was observed a handful of times. The J gene is TRBJ1-6, the V gene TRBV6-5, with TRBD1 as a possible D gene (6 bases). The V gene lost 6 bases and the J gene lost 7 bases, with 13 bases spanning the gap. In germline, CDR1 is MNHEY, CDR2 SVGAGI. The CDR3 runs 14 residues. CDR3: CASRETGPNSPLHF. Written as DNA, the CDR3 is TGTGCCAGCAGGGAGACAGGACCGAATTCACCCCTCCACTTT.

This CDR3 is CASSLDLTHSWNTEAFF. Written as DNA, the CDR3 is TGTGCCAGCAGCTTAGATCTGACGCACAGTTGGAACACTGAAGCTTTCTTT. The chain joins TRBV11-2 to TRBJ1-1, with D unclear. The germline CDR1 and CDR2 sequences are SGHAT and FQNNGV. The length of the CDR3 is 17 residues. V was cut by 0 bases and J by 1 base, with 15 bases left in between.

In regard to this clone: One end of the junction does not line up with germline, which may come from a read error. The J gene is TRBJ1-3, the V gene TRBV4-2, with 8 bases aligning to TRBD1. CDR1 and CDR2 (germline): LGHNA, YNFKEQ. The CDR3 length is 14 residues. The CDR3 nucleotides are TGTGCCAGCAGCCAAGATACAGGGGGAAGCACCATATATTTT. Translating it yields CASSQDTGGSTIYF.

The J gene is TRBJ2-7, the V gene TRBV7-9; 7 positions agree with TRBD1. Germline V CDR1 and CDR2: SEHNR, FQNEAQ (reference sequence). With V trimmed by 5 bases and J by 2 bases, 12 bases remained unmatched. This CDR3 region has 16 residues. The CDR3 reads CASSPRTGPFPYEQYF. The CDR3 DNA reads as TGTGCCAGCAGCCCTAGGACAGGTCCCTTTCCCTACGAGCAGTACTTC. Combining the CDR3 with reference TRBV7-9 and TRBJ2-7 gives the whole variable domain DTGVSQNPRHKITKRGQNVTFRCDPISEHNRLYWYRQTLGQGPEFLTYFQNEAQLEKSRLLSDRFSAERPKGSFSTLEIQRTEQGDSAMYLCASSPRTGPFPYEQYFGPGTRLTVT.

This chain joins TRBV28 and TRBJ2-7; 8 bases align to TRBD1. Looked up from germline, CDR1 is MDHEN and CDR2 is SYDVKM. Trimming at V came to 6 bases and at J to 3 bases, leaving 4 bases not matched to a gene. The CDR3 runs 13 residues. CDR3 in DNA: TGTGCCAGCAGAGGACAGGGAAGCTACGAGCAGTACTTC. This translates into CASRGQGSYEQYF.

This sequence joins TRBV28 and TRBJ1-5; TRBD1 matches 8 bases. CDR1 MDHEN and CDR2 SYDVKM come from the germline V gene. The junction had 8 bases not matched to a gene; V was cut back by 6 bases and J by 7 bases. The CDR3 is made up of 14 amino acids. Here the CDR3 reads CASSGDRGGQPQHF. CDR3 DNA: TGTGCCAGCAGCGGTGACAGGGGAGGGCAGCCCCAGCATTTT.

V is TRBV5-1 and J is TRBJ1-2; D might be TRBD1 (5 bases). The CDR3 spans 14 residues. In germline, CDR1 is SGHRS, CDR2 YFSETQ. V was cut by 3 bases and J by 8 bases, with 17 bases left in between. CDR3 nucleotide sequence: TGCGCCAGCAGCTGGGGGGGGTCCACCGTCGGCTACACCTTC. Amino acid sequence: CASSWGGSTVGYTF.

V gene TRBV11-2 combines with J gene TRBJ2-7, with TRBD1 matching 7 bases. The germline V gene encodes CDR1 SGHAT and CDR2 FQNNGV. The CDR3 covers 16 residues. The J segment lost 5 bases and the V segment lost 8 bases, leaving 18 bases of the junction unmatched. CDR3 DNA sequence: TGTGCCAGCCAGCTTAGCCTCCAACAGGGGATCCACGAGCAGTACTTC. Its protein product is CASQLSLQQGIHEQYF.

The V call is TRBV7-8, the J call TRBJ1-4, with TRBD1 as a possible D gene (5 bases). The V end was cut by 8 bases, the J end by 10 bases, with 5 bases between. The CDR3 has 9 amino acids. CDR1 is SGHVS, CDR2 FQNEAQ, per germline. CDR3 nucleotide sequence: TGTGCCAGCCAGGGAAAACTGTTTTTT. Amino acid sequence: CASQGKLFF.

The rearrangement uses TRBV27 and TRBJ2-1; TRBD2 matches 9 bases. The CDR3 length is 15 residues. With 2 bases clipped from V and 7 bases from J, the junction kept 6 bases outside the gene matches. Per germline, CDR1 MNHEY and CDR2 SMNVEV (reference sequence). The CDR3 DNA reads as TGTGCCAGCAGTTTAATGCGGGGGGGCGGAAATGAGCAGTTCTTC. Encoded protein: CASSLMRGGGNEQFF.

This chain connects TRBV2 to TRBJ1-2, with 7 bases fitting TRBD1. V trimming: 7 bases; J trimming: 7 bases; junction bases outside the gene matches: 15. Germline V gives CDR1 SNHLY, CDR2 FYNNEI. The length of the CDR3 is 15 residues. CDR3 loop: CASTGTAAGGGGYTF. CDR3 DNA sequence: TGTGCCAGCACCGGGACAGCGGCTGGGGGTGGTGGCTACACCTTC.

The rearrangement uses TRBV10-2 and TRBJ1-1; TRBD1 matches 7 bases. CDR1 WSHSY and CDR2 SAAADI come from the germline V gene. This CDR3 is built from 15 residues. Germline trimming cut 7 bases from V and 3 bases from J; bases unmatched to any gene: 11. CDR3 sequence reads: CASTSRQGADTEAFF. DNA for the CDR3: TGCGCCAGCACCTCCAGACAGGGTGCGGACACTGAAGCTTTCTTT.

Only a few counts were recorded for this clone. A read error may account for a junction end that differs from germline. The gene calls are TRBV6-5 and TRBJ1-1, with TRBD1 as a possible D gene (6 bases). Germline CDR1 reads MNHEY; CDR2 reads SVGAGI. There are 15 residues in the CDR3. The CDR3 spells CASSNQGSPNAEAFF. The DNA of the CDR3 is TGTGCCAGCAGCAACCAGGGGAGTCCGAACGCTGAAGCTTTCTTT.

This clone came up once. CDR3 nucleotides: TGCAGCGCCGGACTAGCGGGAGTGGGAGATACGCAGTATTTT. The encoded protein is CSAGLAGVGDTQYF. The chain has TRBV29-1 and TRBJ2-3, with 13 bases that match TRBD2. Looked up from germline, CDR1 is SQVTM and CDR2 is ANQGSEA. The V and J ends lost 7 bases and 5 bases, in that order; junction bases with no gene match: 6. The CDR3 length is 14 residues.

The sample holds a few counts of this clone. V gene TRBV7-9 combines with J gene TRBJ1-1, with D possibly matching TRBD1 (5 bases). CDR1 and CDR2 from the germline V gene are SEHNR and FQNEAQ (reference sequence). The CDR3 length is 13 residues. V shed 6 bases and J shed 1 base, with 9 bases lying between them. The CDR3 loop is CASRNTGNTEAFF. CDR3 nucleotides: TGTGCCAGCAGGAATACAGGGAACACTGAAGCTTTCTTT. Looking up the rest from reference TRBV7-9 and TRBJ1-1 gives the full variable domain: DTGVSQNPRHKITKRGQNVTFRCDPISEHNRLYWYRQTLGQGPEFLTYFQNEAQLEKSRLLSDRFSAERPKGSFSTLEIQRTEQGDSAMYLCASRNTGNTEAFFGQGTRLTVV.

The genes are TRBV6-1 and TRBJ2-3; D not resolved. CDR3 length equals 10 residues. V lost 8 bases, J lost 7 bases, and 7 bases lay in between. Per germline, CDR1 MNHNS and CDR2 SASEGT. The CDR3 nucleotides are TGTGCCAGCGAGAGGAATACGCAGTATTTT. Its translation: CASERNTQYF.

This clone has more than one count but fewer than ten. CDR3 loop: CASSLGGVSEQFF. CDR3 coding DNA: TGTGCCAGCAGTCTGGGAGGGGTTAGTGAGCAGTTCTTC. The chain joins TRBV7-8 to TRBJ2-1; 7 nucleotides line up with TRBD2. V lost 6 bases and J lost 9; bases outside the gene matches: 8. The V gene's germline CDR1 is SGHVS and CDR2 FQNEAQ. The CDR3 consists of 13 residues.

The chain is built from TRBV20-1 and TRBJ2-1; D gene uncertain. Trimming left V 5 bases short and J 8 bases short, with 10 bases between. Germline V gives CDR1 DFQATT, CDR2 SNEGSKA (reference sequence). There are 11 residues in the CDR3. The CDR3 nucleotides are TGCAGTGCTTTGGAGCTGGATGAGCAGTTCTTC. This sequence encodes CSALELDEQFF.